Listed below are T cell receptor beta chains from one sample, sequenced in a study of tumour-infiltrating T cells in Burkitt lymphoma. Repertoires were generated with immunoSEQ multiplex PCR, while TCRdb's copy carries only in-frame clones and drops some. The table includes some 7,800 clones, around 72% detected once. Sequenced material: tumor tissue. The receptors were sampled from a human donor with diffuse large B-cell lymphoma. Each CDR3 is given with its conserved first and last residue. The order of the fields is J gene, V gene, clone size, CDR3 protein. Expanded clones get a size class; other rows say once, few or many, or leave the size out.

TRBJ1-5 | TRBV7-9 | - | CASSPRGGSNQPQHF
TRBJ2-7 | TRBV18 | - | CASSPIQGSEQYF
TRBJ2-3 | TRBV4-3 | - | CASSQDVAGIADTQYF
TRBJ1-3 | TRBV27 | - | CASSSLTGLKGNTIYF
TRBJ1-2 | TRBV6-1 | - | CASHSWTSTYGYTF
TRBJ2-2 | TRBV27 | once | CASRFSRGLNTGELFF
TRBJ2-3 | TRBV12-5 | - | CASGEPGQGSDTQYF
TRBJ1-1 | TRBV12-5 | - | CASGLAPDTEAFF
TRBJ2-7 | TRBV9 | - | CASSVGSGHEQYF
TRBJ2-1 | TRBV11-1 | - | CASSLAHPSYNEQFF
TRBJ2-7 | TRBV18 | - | CASSPSGSYEQYF
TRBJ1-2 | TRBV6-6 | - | CASSPTGQAYGYTF
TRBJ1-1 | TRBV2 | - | CASSEDTYSEAFF
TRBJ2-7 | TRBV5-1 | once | CASSLAGLTYEQYF
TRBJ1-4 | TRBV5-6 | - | CASSFSGQPFEKLFF
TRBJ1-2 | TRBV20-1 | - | CSAPKGYGYTF
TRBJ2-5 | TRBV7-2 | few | CASSLVGGAETQYF
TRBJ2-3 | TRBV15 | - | CATSRDQGLAGGDTQYF
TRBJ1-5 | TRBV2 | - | CASRGTGDQPQHF
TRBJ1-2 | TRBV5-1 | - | CASSLEAGGYTF
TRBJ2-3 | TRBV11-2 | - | CASSLVNTDTQYF
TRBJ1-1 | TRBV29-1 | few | CSARDRVNTEAFF
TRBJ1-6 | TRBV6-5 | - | CASSYLGDSPLHF
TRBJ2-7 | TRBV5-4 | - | CASSRGLTTYEQYF
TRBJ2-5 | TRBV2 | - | CASSLTPGAQETQYF
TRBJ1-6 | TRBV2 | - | CASTGTGGAYNSPLHF
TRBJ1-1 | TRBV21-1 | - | CASSKVKGLNTEAFF
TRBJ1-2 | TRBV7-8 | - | CASSHREWDYGYTF
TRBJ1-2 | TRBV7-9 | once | CASSSRAHYGYTF
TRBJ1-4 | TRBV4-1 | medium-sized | CASSHLLGKLFF
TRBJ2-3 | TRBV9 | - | CASSTRTQSGDTQYF
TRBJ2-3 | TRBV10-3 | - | CAIRPGTSGGAAQYF
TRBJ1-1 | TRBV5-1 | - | CASTSGRPNTEAFF
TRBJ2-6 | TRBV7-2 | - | CASGQGSQSGANVLTF
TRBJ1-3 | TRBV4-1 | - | CASSQGLQGRAGNTIYF
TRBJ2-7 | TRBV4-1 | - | CASSRGQGYEQYF
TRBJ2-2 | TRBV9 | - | CASSFTAENTGELFF
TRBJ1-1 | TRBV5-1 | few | CASSLYPDNAQGAFF
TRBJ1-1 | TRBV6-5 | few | CASSYERRGSEAFF
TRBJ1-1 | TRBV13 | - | CASSLGGRRAFF
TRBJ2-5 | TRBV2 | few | CASSEAGQGLRETQYF
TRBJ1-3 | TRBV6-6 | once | CASRGTAWGSGNTIYF
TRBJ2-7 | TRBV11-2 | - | CASGASQVPSYEQYF
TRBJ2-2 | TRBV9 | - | CASSADRGRKEDTGELFF
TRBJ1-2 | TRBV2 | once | CASGQRVMGYGYTF
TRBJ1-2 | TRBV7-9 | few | CASSPGQGGYGYTF
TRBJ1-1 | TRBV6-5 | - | CASKNEAEAFF
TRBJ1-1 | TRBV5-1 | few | CASSPLGELNTEAFF
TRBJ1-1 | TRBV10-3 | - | CAIRAGQESEAFF
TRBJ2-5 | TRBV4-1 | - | CASSQTPGPGAQYF
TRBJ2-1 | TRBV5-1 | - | CASSGGLAVYNEQFF
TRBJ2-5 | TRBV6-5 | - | CASSYDLETQYF
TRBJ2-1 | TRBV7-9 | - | CASSSIDLNPRNEQFF
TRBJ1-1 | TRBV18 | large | CASSPDRANTEAFF